This entry features one T cell receptor (beta chain) sequence. Its matching antigen is unknown. Germline V gene data show CDR1 as SGHTA and CDR2 as FQGNSA. V was pared by 5 bases and J by 6 bases, with 11 bases of the junction left unmatched. The CDR3 length is 15 residues. Profiling relied on immunoSEQ multiplex PCR, and the TCRdb table lists in-frame clones only, not all of them. Here the sample spans 150,000 to 200,000 clones, approximately 88% being singletons. The sample originates from a study of cytomegalovirus exposure and HLA in healthy donors. Notes on the study in general: Three CMV-associated chains were confirmed in vitro to be specific for CMV antigens. The classifier, whose performance was assessed in both the original and validation cohorts, reportedly diagnosed cytomegalovirus status with high specificity and sensitivity.

The rearrangement joins TRBV7-2 to TRBJ2-3, with TRBD2 matching over 7 bases. Sequences were obtained from PBMCs. This clonotype was obtained from a man between 18 and 35 years old in good health and CMV-seropositive. CDR3: CASSMTSSALDTQYF. CDR3 bases: TGTGCCAGCAGCATGACTAGCAGCGCCCTGGATACGCAGTATTTT.